This T cell receptor beta chain was identified in a study of cytomegalovirus exposure and HLA in healthy donors. Broader study findings: Researchers reported in a later analysis that a missense DCLRE1C variant was tied to TCR beta V- and J-gene trimming.

This clone was counted a few times. As yet, its antigen is unknown. The primer mix had 60 Vbeta and 13 Jbeta primers. Sequencing was performed with immunoSEQ multiplex PCR; in TCRdb, only in-frame clones are kept and a portion is missing. This sample carries 100,000 to 150,000 clones, 60% to 85% of them seen once, and the ten largest clones take approximately 1.5%. Sequences were obtained from PBMCs. The receptor's source is a woman aged 35 to 49 in good health and CMV-seronegative.

CDR3 sequence (DNA): TGTGCCAGCAGTTCGGGACTAGTTACTCGCTACGAGCAGTACTTC. Residues: CASSSGLVTRYEQYF. The V call is TRBV6-5, the J call TRBJ2-7, with 8 bases aligning to TRBD2. The germline V gene encodes CDR1 MNHEY and CDR2 SVGAGI. With 4 bases clipped from V and 3 bases from J, the junction kept 8 bases outside the gene matches. This CDR3 has 15 residues.